Below, 14 T cell receptor beta chains from the same sample are listed, as sequenced in a study of PD-1 blockade in classical Hodgkin lymphoma. Using immunoSEQ multiplex PCR, the repertoire was profiled, and TCRdb retains in-frame clones only, with some absent. The top ten hold 7.8% of the sample, which has approximately 17,000 clones, less than 75% seen once. The sample's time point: cycle 4 day 1 (C4D1), after 6 weeks of nivolumab. Brentuximab vedotin exposure varied, and every patient relapsed after autologous stem cell transplantation. Material: peripheral blood mononuclear cells (PBMCs), obtained before the fourth cycle of nivolumab. Receptors originate from a human donor with classical Hodgkin lymphoma.

J is TRBJ2-5 and V is TRBV7-2; weak D call: TRBD2 (5 bases). The CDR3 sequence is 13 residues long. Germline assignment: CDR1 SGHTA and CDR2 FQGNSA. Trimming cost V 4 bases and J 5 bases, with 11 bases left between them. The CDR3 sequence: CASSSRTGETQYF. The CDR3, as DNA: TGTGCCAGCAGCTCTAGGACGGGGGAGACCCAGTACTTC. Full variable domain (remainder filled in from reference TRBV7-2 and TRBJ2-5): GAGVSQSPSNKVTEKGKDVELRCDPISGHTALYWYRQSLGQGLEFLIYFQGNSAPDKSGLPSDRFSAERTGGSVSTLTIQRTQQEDSAVYLCASSSRTGETQYFGPGTRLLVL.

This clone was observed a handful of times. J is TRBJ2-7 and V is TRBV5-1; 11 bases match TRBD1. The CDR3 totals 15 residues. V was pared by 1 base and J by 4 bases, with 4 bases of the junction left unmatched. CDR1 is SGHRS, CDR2 YFSETQ, per germline. This CDR3 reads CASSLKGQGDYEQYF. The CDR3, as DNA: TGCGCCAGCAGCTTGAAGGGACAGGGGGATTACGAGCAGTACTTC.

V is TRBV11-2 and J is TRBJ2-2, with a tentative D call TRBD2 (5 bases). Trimming took off 3 bases at V and 1 base at J, with 6 bases between the two ends. In germline, CDR1 is SGHAT, CDR2 FQNNGV. The CDR3 totals 14 residues. CDR3 sequence: CASSFGLNTGELFF. The DNA of the CDR3 is TGTGCCAGCAGCTTTGGACTGAACACCGGGGAGCTGTTTTTT.

This chain joins TRBV28 and TRBJ1-2, with 9 bases fitting TRBD1. The CDR3 has 16 amino acids. With 6 bases clipped from V and 6 bases from J, the junction kept 14 bases outside the gene matches. Germline V lookup: CDR1 MDHEN, CDR2 SYDVKM. The CDR3 nucleotides read TGTGCCAGCAGACATCCTATGGCGGGACAGGGTAATGGCTACACCTTC. It is translated as CASRHPMAGQGNGYTF.

This clone was picked up one time. The chain joins TRBV9 to TRBJ2-7; 9 positions match TRBD2. The CDR3 contains 16 residues. With 0 bases clipped from V and 2 bases from J, the junction kept 6 bases outside the gene matches. CDR1 is SGDLS and CDR2 is YYNGEE in the germline V gene. The CDR3 DNA reads as TGTGCCAGCAGCGTAGGGTCGGCTAGCGGGACCTACGAGCAGTACTTC. Translating gives CASSVGSASGTYEQYF.

V is TRBV29-1 and J is TRBJ1-2, with TRBD1 as a possible D gene (5 bases). Per the germline V gene, CDR1 is SQVTM and CDR2 is ANQGSEA. The ends were cut back, 1 base at V and 6 bases at J, with 15 bases in the middle. This CDR3 is built from 14 residues. The CDR3 region has the DNA TGCAGCGTTGAAGGAGGCGGGGCGCGGGATGGCTACACCTTC. The encoded protein is CSVEGGGARDGYTF.

V gene TRBV19 combines with J gene TRBJ2-7; TRBD1 aligns across 7 bases. CDR3 size: 15 residues. V lost 3 bases to trimming and J lost 3 bases; unmatched junction nucleotides: 8. Germline V gene data show CDR1 as LNHDA and CDR2 as SQIVND (reference sequence). In DNA form, the CDR3 reads TGTGCCAGTAGTATTAAAGGACAGGCGAACTACGAGCAGTACTTC. It codes for CASSIKGQANYEQYF.

In its sample, this clone was seen once. This chain connects TRBV10-3 to TRBJ2-6; 7 positions agree with TRBD2. The CDR3 covers 15 residues. CDR1 and CDR2 from the germline V gene are ENHRY and SYGVKD. The J segment lost 2 bases and the V segment lost 3 bases, leaving 1 base of the junction unmatched. CDR3 nucleotides: TGTGCCATCAGTGATGCGGGAGCTGGGGCCAACGTCCTGACTTTC. It is translated as CAISDAGAGANVLTF.

This clone was seen only a few times. The chain carries TRBV4-1 and TRBJ2-3, with D perhaps TRBD1 (5 bases). Per the germline V gene, CDR1 is MGHRA and CDR2 is YSYEKL. The CDR3 spans 13 residues. V shed 4 bases and J shed 4 bases, with 9 bases lying between them. This chain's CDR3 is CASSLGLPDTQYF. The CDR3 DNA follows: TGCGCCAGCAGCCTGGGGCTTCCAGATACGCAGTATTTT.

The chain has TRBV4-1 and TRBJ2-3; D remains ambiguous. Trimming shortened V by 0 bases and J by 4 bases, and 5 bases separated the two germline ends. Germline CDR1 is MGHRA and CDR2 is YSYEKL. The CDR3 contains 13 residues. This CDR3 is CASSQEIADTQYF. The CDR3 DNA sequence: TGCGCCAGCAGCCAAGAGATAGCAGATACGCAGTATTTT.

This sequence joins TRBV4-2 and TRBJ2-3; D might be TRBD2 (5 bases). The germline V gene has CDR1 LGHNA and CDR2 YNFKEQ. The CDR3 loop spans 15 amino acids. Trimming left V 0 bases short and J 9 bases short, with 16 bases between. The CDR3 loop reads CASSQEPAAGLTQYF. The CDR3, as DNA: TGTGCCAGCAGCCAAGAGCCGGCCGCGGGCCTCACGCAGTATTTT.

The chain combines TRBV13 with TRBJ1-5; possible D gene TRBD1, 5 bases. CDR1 is PRHDT and CDR2 is FYEKMQ in the germline V gene (reference sequence). Trimming left V 5 bases short and J 3 bases short, with 14 bases between. The CDR3 contains 15 residues. The CDR3 sequence is CASSEGGAYNQPQHF. The CDR3 DNA follows: TGTGCCAGCAGCGAAGGAGGGGCTTACAATCAGCCCCAGCATTTT.

The gene calls are TRBV5-5 and TRBJ1-1, with D possibly being TRBD1 (5 bases). V dropped 0 bases and J dropped 1 base, with 10 bases sitting between them. This CDR3 spans 15 amino acids. CDR1 and CDR2 (germline): SGHKS, YYEKEE (reference sequence). The CDR3 nucleotides read TGTGCCAGCAGCTTGGTGGGGGAGGGGAACACTGAAGCTTTCTTT. Its protein is CASSLVGEGNTEAFF.

This sequence joins TRBV30 and TRBJ2-5; D is ambiguous. CDR1 and CDR2 from the germline V gene are GTSNPN and SVGIG (reference sequence). The CDR3 length is 12 residues. V lost 2 bases, J lost 3 bases, and 7 bases lay in between. In DNA form, the CDR3 reads TGTGCCTGGAGTCTCCCGAAAGAGACCCAGTACTTC. Translation: CAWSLPKETQYF.